The source of this T cell receptor beta chain is a study of CD8 T cells in Susac syndrome. Healthy donors constituted the control group, matched for age and sex. TEMRA cells were enriched by FACS, while CD8+ and CD4+ T cells were obtained through a negative isolation that was performed magnetically. Random hexamers were used to reverse transcribe roughly 0.45 to 1 ug of RNA. Coverage of TCR beta CDR3 amplification by immunoSEQ multiplex PCR extended to 54 Vbeta and 13 Jbeta. TCRdb called the immunoSEQ multiplex PCR reads again in MiXCR, with one record for every CDR3 protein. Of around 56,000 distinct CDR3 sequences in the sample, around nine tenths were seen once. V dropped 5 bases and J dropped 6 bases, with 16 bases sitting between them. Germline V gene lookup returns CDR1 SEHNR and CDR2 FQNEAQ (reference sequence). The CDR3 is 14 residues long.

The origin of this receptor is a human donor in good health. The chain uses TRBV7-9 and TRBJ1-2; maybe TRBD1 (5 bases). The sample consisted of CD8+ T cells from PBMCs. For the CDR3, the DNA is TGTGCCAGCAGCCTTCAGGGTAAACTGGATGGCTACACCTTC. Translated, it gives CASSLQGKLDGYTF.